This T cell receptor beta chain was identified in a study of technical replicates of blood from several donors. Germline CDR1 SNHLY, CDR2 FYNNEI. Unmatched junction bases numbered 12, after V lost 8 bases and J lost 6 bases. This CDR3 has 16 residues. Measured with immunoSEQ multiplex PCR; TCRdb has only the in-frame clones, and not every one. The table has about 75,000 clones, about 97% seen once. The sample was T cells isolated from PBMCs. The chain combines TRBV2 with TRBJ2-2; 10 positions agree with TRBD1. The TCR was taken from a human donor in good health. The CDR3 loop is CASGHPKDRGAGELFF. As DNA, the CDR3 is TGTGCCAGCGGACATCCTAAGGACAGGGGGGCCGGGGAGCTGTTTTTT.